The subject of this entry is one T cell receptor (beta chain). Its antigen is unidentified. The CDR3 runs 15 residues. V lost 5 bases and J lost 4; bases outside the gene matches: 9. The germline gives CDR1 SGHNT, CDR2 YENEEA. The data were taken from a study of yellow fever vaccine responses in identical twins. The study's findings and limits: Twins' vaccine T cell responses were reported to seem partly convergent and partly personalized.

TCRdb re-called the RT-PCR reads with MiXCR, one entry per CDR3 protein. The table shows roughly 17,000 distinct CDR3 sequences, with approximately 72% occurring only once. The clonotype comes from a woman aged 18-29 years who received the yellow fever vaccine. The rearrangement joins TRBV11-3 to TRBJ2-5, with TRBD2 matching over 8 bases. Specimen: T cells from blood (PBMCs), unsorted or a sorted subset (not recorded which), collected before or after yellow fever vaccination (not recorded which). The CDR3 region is CASSVPGLGAETQYF. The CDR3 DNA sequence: TGTGCCAGCAGCGTGCCGGGACTAGGGGCAGAGACCCAGTACTTC.